The present entry profiles one T cell receptor beta chain with its context. As yet, its antigen is unknown. It was cDNA, reverse transcribed from extracted RNA, that served as the sequencing template. Only in-frame clones appear in the TCRdb table, and some are missing; sequencing was by immunoSEQ multiplex PCR. In the table there are around 210,000 clones, 50% to 75% of which are singletons. Treatment reported: oral pan-JAK inhibitor, 5-10 mg twice daily. CDR1 and CDR2 from the germline V gene are LNHDA and SQIVND (reference sequence). The CDR3 has 14 amino acids. Trimming left V 5 bases short and J 3 bases short, with 13 bases between. This specimen belongs to a study of CD8+ T cells in alopecia areata. On the study more broadly: Tofacitinib ran for 6 to 18 months before 6 months off drug.

General study points: It was lesional scalp, especially alopecia totalis/universalis, that showed higher clonality than normal scalp.

The specimen was CD4+ T cells sorted from blood, collected at week 4, from a patient treated with tofacitinib. The rearrangement joins TRBV19 to TRBJ1-1; the D gene is possibly TRBD1 (5 bases). This receptor was obtained from a human donor with alopecia areata. The CDR3 coding sequence is TGTGCCAGTAGTCCTCCGGACACCGACACTGAAGCTTTCTTT. Translation gives CASSPPDTDTEAFF.